Below are 21 T cell receptor beta chains sequenced from a single sample in a study of blood T cell repertoires in COVID-19. This table comes from immunoSEQ multiplex PCR, and its TCRdb copy is limited to in-frame clones, with some not included. The sample yields 120,000 to 150,000 clones, roughly 79% seen once. Sequencing was performed on peripheral blood. These receptors were taken from a human donor with acute or convalescent COVID-19. The donor label of this sample is uncertain.

The gene calls are TRBV2 and TRBJ1-5, with 9 positions matching TRBD1. Germline CDR1 is SNHLY and CDR2 is FYNNEI. The CDR3 loop spans 16 amino acids. The ends lost 6 bases at V and 5 bases at J; junction bases unmatched: 11. The CDR3 bases are TGTGCCAGCAGGGACAGGGGCCGGGGCTTCCATCAGCCCCAGCATTTT. Translation gives CASRDRGRGFHQPQHF.

In its sample, this clone was seen once. The chain couples TRBV6-5 to TRBJ1-1; D is unclear. There are 14 residues in the CDR3. Germline lookup yields CDR1 MNHEY and CDR2 SVGAGI. V was clipped by 2 bases and J by 6 bases, with 13 bases between them. The CDR3 sequence is CASSYRSSGAEAFF. The CDR3 DNA is TGTGCCAGCAGTTACCGCTCCAGCGGGGCTGAAGCTTTCTTT.

The chain couples TRBV24-1 to TRBJ2-5; TRBD2 agrees at 13 bases. The V gene's germline CDR1 is KGHDR and CDR2 SFDVKD. V dropped 4 bases and J dropped 5; count of bases not matched to a gene: 9. The CDR3 length is 17 residues. The CDR3 nucleotides read TGTGCCACCAGTGACTCCCGACTAGCGGGGGGTGGGGAGACCCAGTACTTC. Its translation: CATSDSRLAGGGETQYF.

The chain couples TRBV18 to TRBJ1-2, with 12 bases fitting TRBD1. The CDR3 runs to 14 residues. After removal of 3 bases from V and 8 bases from J, the junction contained 4 bases not matched to a gene. Germline V gene data show CDR1 as KGHSH and CDR2 as LQKENI. The CDR3 DNA follows: TGTGCCAGCTCACCCGGGACAGGGGGCATCGGCTACACCTTC. This encodes CASSPGTGGIGYTF.

The chain has TRBV6-5 and TRBJ1-1; no reliable D call. Germline assignment: CDR1 MNHEY and CDR2 SVGAGI. The CDR3 runs 13 residues. V was trimmed by 2 bases and J by 2 bases, leaving 6 bases between them. CDR3 in amino acids: CASSYGRNTEAFF. The DNA for the CDR3 is TGTGCCAGCAGTTACGGGAGAAACACTGAAGCTTTCTTT.

The rearrangement joins TRBV7-3 to TRBJ2-2; 7 positions agree with TRBD1. CDR1 is SGHTA and CDR2 is FQGTGA in the germline V gene. The CDR3 length is 16 residues. Trimming cost V 5 bases and J 0 bases; bases outside gene matches: 6. This CDR3 is CASSRAGTANTGELFF. In DNA form, the CDR3 reads TGTGCCAGCAGCCGCGCCGGGACAGCGAACACCGGGGAGCTGTTTTTT.

The chain recombines TRBV5-1 with TRBJ2-3; D uncertain. CDR3 size: 14 residues. Trimming shortened V by 2 bases and J by 3 bases, and 10 bases separated the two germline ends. CDR1 SGHRS and CDR2 YFSETQ come from the germline V gene. The CDR3 loop reads CASSFYESTDTQYF. The CDR3 nucleotides read TGCGCCAGCAGCTTCTACGAGTCTACAGATACGCAGTATTTT.

V usage is TRBV7-9 and J usage is TRBJ1-5; D unresolved. The germline CDR1 and CDR2 sequences are SEHNR and FQNEAQ (reference sequence). The length of the CDR3 is 13 residues. The V gene lost 1 base and the J gene lost 7 bases, with 8 bases spanning the gap. Here the CDR3 reads CASSLGVGQPQHF. For the CDR3, the DNA is TGTGCCAGCAGCTTAGGCGTCGGGCAGCCCCAGCATTTT.

The J gene is TRBJ1-2, the V gene TRBV18, with 7 positions matching TRBD1. The CDR3 is 14 residues long. The V segment lost 5 bases and the J segment 2 bases; nucleotides outside the gene matches: 5. CDR1 and CDR2 from the germline V gene are KGHSH and LQKENI. CDR3 loop: CASSSGRGNYGYTF. DNA of the CDR3: TGTGCCAGCTCATCTGGCAGGGGGAACTATGGCTACACCTTC.

This clone was recorded a few times. The gene calls are TRBV10-2 and TRBJ1-6; D call uncertain. This CDR3 contains 12 residues. The V end lost 3 bases, the J end lost 13 bases, and 10 bases lay between the germline ends. Germline V gene data show CDR1 as WSHSY and CDR2 as SAAADI. The CDR3 nucleotides are TGCGCCAGCAGTGAAGACACCCTCCCCCTCCACTTT. It is translated as CASSEDTLPLHF.

This sequence joins TRBV5-4 and TRBJ1-1; no definite D call. The CDR3 has 13 amino acids. The germline gives CDR1 SGHNT, CDR2 YYREEE (reference sequence). Trimming cost V 2 bases and J 3 bases, with 8 bases left between them. The CDR3 spells CASSFSSYTEAFF. The CDR3 bases are TGTGCCAGCAGCTTTTCCAGTTACACTGAAGCTTTCTTT.

CDR3 sequence reads: CASTMGGDQPQHF. The CDR3 DNA follows: TGTGCCAGCACCATGGGGGGGGATCAGCCCCAGCATTTT. This rearrangement joins TRBV12-3 or TRBV12-4 to TRBJ1-5; D possibly corresponds to TRBD1 (5 bases). This CDR3 contains 13 residues. The V end was cut by 7 bases, the J end by 5 bases, with 12 bases between.

The chain links TRBV30 to TRBJ1-4, with D perhaps TRBD1 (5 bases). V was pared by 3 bases and J by 5 bases, with 16 bases between. The germline V gene encodes CDR1 GTSNPN and CDR2 SVGIG (reference sequence). The CDR3 extends over 15 amino acids. The CDR3 DNA is TGTGCCTGGAGGAAAACGGGGACTGAGAATGAAAAACTGTTTTTT. This gives the protein CAWRKTGTENEKLFF.

This clone was detected a few times. The chain carries TRBV9 and TRBJ2-3, with D unclear. Deletions cut 4 bases from V and 2 bases from J, with 8 bases between. The CDR3 is 13 residues long. Germline V gene lookup returns CDR1 SGDLS and CDR2 YYNGEE. CDR3 DNA: TGTGCCAGCAGCTTTCGGGTCACAGATACGCAGTATTTT. It codes for CASSFRVTDTQYF.

J is TRBJ1-2 and V is TRBV6-5; D perhaps matches TRBD1 (5 bases). The V gene's germline CDR1 is MNHEY and CDR2 SVGAGI. The CDR3 extends over 13 amino acids. Between the trimmed V and J ends, which lost 7 bases and 4 bases, there was a span of 13 bases. The CDR3 sequence is CASTPWGGYGYTF. DNA for the CDR3: TGTGCCAGCACTCCTTGGGGGGGCTATGGCTACACCTTC.

The CDR3 DNA reads as TGTGCCAGCAGCTTAGATGGGGGAAGGGAGGCACCCCTCCACTTT. Amino acids: CASSLDGGREAPLHF. The rearrangement links TRBV11-2 to TRBJ1-6; TRBD1 is a possible D gene (5 bases). Trimming took 0 bases from V and 11 from J, leaving 14 bases between them. The CDR3 extends over 15 amino acids. Germline V gives CDR1 SGHAT, CDR2 FQNNGV.

This rearrangement joins TRBV28 to TRBJ2-7; 8 bases match TRBD1. Looked up from germline, CDR1 is MDHEN and CDR2 is SYDVKM. With V trimmed by 5 bases and J by 0 bases, 15 bases remained unmatched. The length of the CDR3 is 18 residues. The CDR3 nucleotides are TGTGCCAGCAGTGGCGGACAGGGATCCTCCCTTAGCTCCTACGAGCAGTACGTC. It yields the protein CASSGGQGSSLSSYEQYV.

The rearrangement links TRBV5-1 to TRBJ1-2; D gene ambiguous. Germline assignment: CDR1 SGHRS and CDR2 YFSETQ. There are 12 residues in the CDR3. V lost 5 bases and J 8 bases, leaving 13 bases between the germline ends. Here the CDR3 DNA reads TGCGCCAGCAGTGAAAACCCAGGAGGCTACACCTTC. This codes for CASSENPGGYTF. Full variable domain (rest looked up from reference TRBV5-1 and TRBJ1-2): KAGVTQTPRYLIKTRGQQVTLSCSPISGHRSVSWYQQTPGQGLQFLFEYFSETQRNKGNFPGRFSGRQFSNSRSEMNVSTLELGDSALYLCASSENPGGYTFGSGTRLTVV.

The rearrangement links TRBV4-2 to TRBJ1-6; 8 bases align to TRBD1. Germline CDR1 and CDR2: LGHNA and YNFKEQ. The CDR3 consists of 15 residues. V lost 5 bases and J lost 5; bases outside the gene matches: 5. CDR3 sequence: CASSAQGADNSPLHF. The CDR3 nucleotides are TGTGCCAGCAGCGCTCAGGGGGCGGATAATTCACCCCTCCACTTT.

Remarks on this clone: Other DNA sequences of this sample code for an identical CDR3. The CDR3 coding sequence is TGTGCCAGCTCACCAGTGGGACAGGGAGGCTCTGGGGCCAACGTCCTGACTTTC. Translating gives CASSPVGQGGSGANVLTF. The chain couples TRBV18 to TRBJ2-6; 9 nucleotides line up with TRBD1. With V trimmed by 2 bases and J by 0 bases, 5 bases remained unmatched. The germline CDR1 and CDR2 sequences are KGHSH and LQKENI. CDR3 length: 18 amino acids.

This rearrangement joins TRBV6-4 to TRBJ1-5, with a weak D call TRBD1 (5 bases). V lost 0 bases and J lost 4, with 10 bases in between. From germline, CDR1 is MRHNA and CDR2 SNTAGT. This CDR3 is 15 amino acids long. As DNA, the CDR3 is TGTGCCAGCAGTGACTCCGACAGACGGAATCAGCCCCAGCATTTT. It encodes CASSDSDRRNQPQHF.